The 10 T cell receptor beta chains below all came from one sample that was sequenced in a study of OX40 agonist ivuxolimab in advanced cancers. The assay was immunoSEQ multiplex PCR, and TCRdb's table has in-frame clones only and misses some. The data contain about 55,000 clones, more than 70% of them singletons. Specimen: CD4+ or CD8+ T cells sorted from blood, collected in a trial of the OX40 agonist ivuxolimab. Receptor source: an adult with an advanced solid tumor such as melanoma, head and neck, liver or kidney cancer.

The J gene is TRBJ2-7, the V gene TRBV11-1, with TRBD1 as a possible D gene (6 bases). Deletions cut 4 bases from V and 3 bases from J, with 10 bases between. CDR1 is SGHAT, CDR2 FQDESV, per germline (reference sequence). The CDR3 contains 13 residues. CDR3 bases: TGTGCCAGCAGCTACCGGACAGTCTACGAGCAGTACTTC. Translated, it gives CASSYRTVYEQYF.

The gene calls are TRBV5-4 and TRBJ2-3; D remains unclear. The germline gives CDR1 SGHNT, CDR2 YYREEE (reference sequence). The CDR3 runs 13 residues. V lost 0 bases and J 3 bases, leaving 5 bases between the germline ends. The CDR3: CASSLAGTDTQYF. The CDR3 coding sequence is TGTGCCAGCAGCTTGGCCGGGACAGATACGCAGTATTTT.

V and J are TRBV7-2 and TRBJ1-2, with D perhaps TRBD1 (5 bases). Trimming shortened V by 1 base and J by 8 bases, and 17 bases separated the two germline ends. This CDR3 comprises 15 residues. Germline V gives CDR1 SGHTA, CDR2 FQGNSA. The CDR3 sequence is CASSLDGGSGWGYTF. The CDR3 DNA is TGTGCCAGCAGCTTAGATGGGGGGTCCGGGTGGGGCTACACCTTC. Full variable domain (missing parts from reference TRBV7-2 and TRBJ1-2): GAGVSQSPSNKVTEKGKDVELRCDPISGHTALYWYRQSLGQGLEFLIYFQGNSAPDKSGLPSDRFSAERTGGSVSTLTIQRTQQEDSAVYLCASSLDGGSGWGYTFGSGTRLTVV.

Only one count was recorded for this clone. This chain uses TRBV27 with TRBJ1-4; D unclear. The germline CDR1 and CDR2 sequences are MNHEY and SMNVEV (reference sequence). The CDR3 has 15 residues. Between the trimmed V and J ends, which lost 2 bases and 0 bases, there was a span of 7 bases. CDR3 amino acids: CASSLGLSTNEKLFF. CDR3 bases: TGTGCCAGCAGTTTAGGCCTATCAACTAATGAAAAACTGTTTTTT.

The chain joins TRBV18 to TRBJ2-2; weak D call: TRBD2 (5 bases). CDR1 KGHSH and CDR2 LQKENI come from the germline V gene. The CDR3 sequence is 14 residues long. Between the trimmed V and J ends, which lost 6 bases and 2 bases, there was a span of 10 bases. CDR3 sequence: CASSPDYNTGELFF. The CDR3 nucleotides are TGTGCCAGCTCGCCTGACTATAACACCGGGGAGCTGTTTTTT.

The chain recombines TRBV5-1 with TRBJ2-3; weak D call: TRBD1 (6 bases). The CDR3 spans 17 residues. CDR1 SGHRS and CDR2 YFSETQ come from the germline V gene. V was shortened by 7 bases and J by 0 bases, with 21 bases between the two germline ends. The CDR3 nucleotides read TGCGCCAGCCACAACAGGGTCCCTGGGGCTAGCACAGATACGCAGTATTTT. It codes for CASHNRVPGASTDTQYF.

J is TRBJ2-5 and V is TRBV9, with TRBD1 matching 7 bases. V lost 0 bases to trimming and J lost 4 bases; unmatched junction nucleotides: 9. Germline CDR1 is SGDLS and CDR2 is YYNGEE. This CDR3 is built from 16 residues. CDR3 nucleotide sequence: TGTGCCAGCAGCGTAGGGAACAGGGGAGCCAGAGAGACCCAGTACTTC. Translating gives CASSVGNRGARETQYF. Full variable domain (missing parts from reference TRBV9 and TRBJ2-5): DSGVTQTPKHLITATGQRVTLRCSPRSGDLSVYWYQQSLDQGLQFLIQYYNGEERAKGNILERFSAQQFPDLHSELNLSSLELGDSALYFCASSVGNRGARETQYFGPGTRLLVL.

V usage is TRBV7-2 and J usage is TRBJ2-5; 7 nucleotides align to TRBD2. The ends lost 3 bases at V and 5 bases at J; junction bases unmatched: 9. This CDR3 comprises 15 residues. Germline V gene sequence: CDR1 SGHTA, CDR2 FQGNSA. In DNA form, the CDR3 reads TGTGCCAGCAGCTTTACTAGCGATAAATTGGAGACCCAGTACTTC. It yields the protein CASSFTSDKLETQYF.

The V gene is TRBV27, the J gene TRBJ2-7; a weak D match, TRBD1 (5 bases). Trimming shortened V by 2 bases and J by 2 bases, and 16 bases separated the two germline ends. In germline, CDR1 is MNHEY, CDR2 SMNVEV (reference sequence). The CDR3 runs to 16 residues. The CDR3 is CASSLRGEKHPYEQYF. The CDR3 DNA reads TGTGCCAGCAGTTTAAGGGGTGAGAAACACCCCTACGAGCAGTACTTC.

The rearrangement links TRBV7-9 to TRBJ2-7; possibly TRBD1 for D (6 bases). CDR1 is SEHNR, CDR2 FQNEAQ, per germline (reference sequence). CDR3 length equals 15 residues. V was trimmed by 5 bases and J by 2 bases, leaving 16 bases between them. The CDR3 sequence is CASSPKTGLTYEQYF. CDR3 DNA: TGTGCCAGCAGCCCCAAGACAGGTCTAACCTACGAGCAGTACTTC.